The entry below describes one TCR beta chain. TCRdb reprocessed the 5' RACE reads, with one entry per CDR3 protein and no DNA. In total, the table holds some 440,000 distinct CDR3 sequences. This sample stems from a study of monozygotic twins with inflammatory bowel disease. Sequencing was carried out using blood. This receptor was obtained from a human donor with ulcerative colitis or Crohn's disease, or a healthy co-twin of an affected twin (not recorded which).

The CDR3 protein is CASSDGTTGGETQYF. The chain recombines TRBV6-1 with TRBJ2-5; TCRdb's assignment of TRBD2 cannot be checked, as there is no DNA. The germline V gene has CDR1 MNHNS and CDR2 SASEGT. CDR3 length: 15 residues.